The 27 T cell receptor beta chains below come from one sample, sequenced in a study of blood T cell repertoires in COVID-19. Produced via immunoSEQ multiplex PCR; TCRdb's table is partial and in-frame only. The top ten clones hold about 0.79% of a sample with about 240,000 clones, over 90% of them seen once. The source material was peripheral blood. These receptors were collected from a man aged 25 to 40 with COVID-19, enrolled during active disease.

The rearrangement uses TRBV4-1 and TRBJ1-4, with 8 bases matching TRBD1. CDR1 and CDR2 from the germline V gene are MGHRA and YSYEKL. J was trimmed by 10 bases and V by 6 bases; bases with no gene match: 13. The length of the CDR3 is 15 residues. As DNA, the CDR3 is TGCGCCAGCAGGCCCCCCGGACAGGGTCTTGGAAAACTGTTTTTT. Amino acid sequence: CASRPPGQGLGKLFF.

J is TRBJ2-1 and V is TRBV24-1; perhaps TRBD2 as D (5 bases). V was pared by 2 bases and J by 5 bases, with 9 bases between. The germline gives CDR1 KGHDR, CDR2 SFDVKD. The CDR3 contains 14 residues. The CDR3 DNA reads TGTGCCACCAGTGATTCTTGGACTGACAATGAGCAGTTCTTC. Translation gives CATSDSWTDNEQFF.

This clone was detected only once. V gene TRBV6-1 combines with J gene TRBJ1-2, with D maybe TRBD1 (6 bases). V was cut by 0 bases and J by 5 bases, with 16 bases left in between. The CDR3 extends over 16 amino acids. Germline V gene data show CDR1 as MNHNS and CDR2 as SASEGT. The CDR3, as DNA: TGTGCCAGCAGTGAAGCGGGGCAGGGGAGTTTATATGGCTACACCTTC. Translation: CASSEAGQGSLYGYTF.

The chain employs TRBV6-2 or TRBV6-3 and TRBJ2-7; possible D gene TRBD1, 6 bases. The CDR3 totals 15 residues. V lost 7 bases to trimming and J lost 0 bases, with 16 bases between them. Germline V CDR1 and CDR2: MNHEY, SVGEGT. As DNA, the CDR3 is TGTGCCAGCACCCCCGGGACACATAGCTCCTACGAGCAGTACTTC. Translated: CASTPGTHSSYEQYF.

The rearrangement links TRBV6-6 to TRBJ2-7, with 9 bases fitting TRBD1. V was clipped by 7 bases and J by 6 bases; unmatched bases: 13. CDR1 is MNHNY, CDR2 SVGAGI, per germline (reference sequence). The CDR3 sequence is 15 residues long. As DNA, the CDR3 is TGTGCCAGCACTCTGGGGGGGACAGGGTTTAGCGAGCAGTACTTC. This codes for CASTLGGTGFSEQYF.

The chain joins TRBV7-3 to TRBJ2-3; 11 nucleotides align to TRBD2. Trimming at V came to 4 bases and at J to 2 bases, leaving 11 bases not matched to a gene. The CDR3 contains 18 residues. CDR1 SGHTA and CDR2 FQGTGA come from the germline V gene. This CDR3 is CASSSGPGTSGLTDTQYF. The CDR3 DNA reads TGTGCCAGCAGCTCCGGACCCGGGACTAGCGGACTCACAGATACGCAGTATTTT.

V is TRBV7-9 and J is TRBJ2-1; D is possibly TRBD2 (6 bases). Per the germline V gene, CDR1 is SEHNR and CDR2 is FQNEAQ (reference sequence). Trimming cost V 5 bases and J 8 bases, with 16 bases left between them. The CDR3 contains 14 residues. This CDR3 is CASSPGTHGDEQFF. In nucleotides, the CDR3 is TGTGCCAGCAGCCCCGGGACTCACGGTGATGAGCAGTTCTTC. The entire variable domain, with the rest obtained from reference TRBV7-9 and TRBJ2-1, is as follows: DTGVSQNPRHKITKRGQNVTFRCDPISEHNRLYWYRQTLGQGPEFLTYFQNEAQLEKSRLLSDRFSAERPKGSFSTLEIQRTEQGDSAMYLCASSPGTHGDEQFFGPGTRLTVL.

V gene TRBV15 combines with J gene TRBJ2-4; 8 bases line up with TRBD1. Germline V gives CDR1 LNHNV, CDR2 YYDKDF (reference sequence). J lost 0 bases, V lost 3 bases, and 10 bases had no gene match. CDR3 size: 18 residues. The CDR3, as DNA: TGTGCCACCAGCAGGGGGACCGGACAGGGATTAGCCAAAAACATTCAGTACTTC. It encodes CATSRGTGQGLAKNIQYF.

The chain carries TRBV2 and TRBJ2-1, with TRBD2 matching over 9 bases. Per germline, CDR1 SNHLY and CDR2 FYNNEI. There are 15 residues in the CDR3. The ends lost 6 bases at V and 4 bases at J; junction bases unmatched: 7. CDR3 bases: TGTGCCAGCAGCCCCGGAGCGGGGGGTTACAATGAGCAGTTCTTC. This codes for CASSPGAGGYNEQFF.

The rearrangement joins TRBV12-3 or TRBV12-4 to TRBJ2-7, with a possible D match to TRBD2 (6 bases). This CDR3 region has 12 residues. The V and J ends lost 0 bases and 6 bases respectively, with 6 bases between them. The CDR3 region has the DNA TGTGCCAGCAGTTTAGCGGGGGGCGAGCAGTACTTC. It is translated as CASSLAGGEQYF.

The chain links TRBV15 to TRBJ2-7; TRBD1 agrees at 7 bases. V lost 0 bases, J lost 3 bases, and 5 bases stayed unmatched. Germline CDR1 LNHNV, CDR2 YYDKDF (reference sequence). The CDR3 runs 15 residues. The DNA for the CDR3 is TGTGCCACCAGCAGAGATCGGACAGGCAGCTACGAGCAGTACTTC. Its translation: CATSRDRTGSYEQYF. Looking up the rest from reference TRBV15 and TRBJ2-7 gives the full variable domain: DAMVIQNPRYQVTQFGKPVTLSCSQTLNHNVMYWYQQKSSQAPKLLFHYYDKDFNNEADTPDNFQSRRPNTSFCFLDIRSPGLGDTAMYLCATSRDRTGSYEQYFGPGTRLTVT.

The chain uses TRBV27 and TRBJ1-1, with 9 bases aligning to TRBD1. The junction had 2 bases not matched to a gene; V was cut back by 1 base and J by 8 bases. CDR3 size: 13 residues. Germline values: CDR1 MNHEY, CDR2 SMNVEV (reference sequence). The CDR3 spells CASSLYGTGEAFF. The CDR3 coding sequence is TGTGCCAGCAGTTTATATGGGACAGGGGAAGCTTTCTTT.

The chain uses TRBV30 and TRBJ2-3, with D possibly TRBD1 on 5 matching bases. The V end lost 0 bases, the J end lost 2 bases, and 12 bases lay between the germline ends. The CDR3 sequence is 15 residues long. Germline lookup yields CDR1 GTSNPN and CDR2 SVGIG (reference sequence). The CDR3 nucleotides read TGTGCCTGGAGTGTAGAAGGGGATTACACAGATACGCAGTATTTT. Its translation: CAWSVEGDYTDTQYF.

V and J are TRBV2 and TRBJ2-6, with D hard to call. CDR3 length: 15 residues. Germline values: CDR1 SNHLY, CDR2 FYNNEI. Trimming shortened V by 6 bases and J by 0 bases, and 9 bases separated the two germline ends. The CDR3 DNA reads TGTGCCAGCAGCCCTATCCTCTCTGGGGCCAACGTCCTGACTTTC. Its protein is CASSPILSGANVLTF.

This chain uses TRBV18 with TRBJ2-7; a possible D gene is TRBD2 (6 bases). The CDR3 spans 15 residues. V shed 6 bases and J shed 0 bases, with 15 bases lying between them. Germline V CDR1 and CDR2: KGHSH, LQKENI. For the CDR3, the DNA is TGTGCCAGCTCCAAGGGGTGGGAGGACTCCTACGAGCAGTACTTC. Its translation: CASSKGWEDSYEQYF. The variable domain in full, completed from reference TRBV18 and TRBJ2-7, reads NAGVMQNPRHLVRRRGQEARLRCSPMKGHSHVYWYRQLPEEGLKFMVYLQKENIIDESGMPKERFSAEFPKEGPSILRIQQVVRGDSAAYFCASSKGWEDSYEQYFGPGTRLTVT.

This chain joins TRBV2 and TRBJ1-3, with TRBD1 as a possible D gene (5 bases). The CDR3 sequence is 14 residues long. The germline CDR1 and CDR2 sequences are SNHLY and FYNNEI. Trimming left V 4 bases short and J 5 bases short, with 12 bases between. The CDR3 loop reads CASSGRPGRNTIYF. The CDR3 nucleotides are TGTGCCAGCAGTGGGCGGCCAGGGCGAAACACCATATATTTT.

This clone was seen once. V is TRBV5-6 and J is TRBJ2-7; TRBD1 aligns across 10 bases. J lost 9 bases, V lost 4 bases, and 10 bases had no gene match. The CDR3 is 14 residues long. CDR1 and CDR2 from the germline V gene are SGHDT and YYEEEE. In DNA form, the CDR3 reads TGTGCCAGCAGCCCATCCGGGACAGGGGCATGGCAGTACTTC. Its protein is CASSPSGTGAWQYF.

This clone showed up just once. The chain couples TRBV6-5 to TRBJ1-5; tentatively, D is TRBD1 (6 bases). V was trimmed by 7 bases and J by 3 bases, leaving 10 bases between them. CDR1 and CDR2 from the germline V gene are MNHEY and SVGAGI. The CDR3 is made up of 13 amino acids. This chain's CDR3 is CASNGQINQPQHF. The CDR3 DNA reads TGTGCCAGCAACGGACAGATCAATCAGCCCCAGCATTTT.

The gene calls are TRBV11-2 and TRBJ1-2, with D tentatively TRBD1 (5 bases). Trimming shortened V by 5 bases and J by 4 bases, and 11 bases separated the two germline ends. The CDR3 totals 13 residues. Germline CDR1 reads SGHAT; CDR2 reads FQNNGV. Here the CDR3 reads CASSPGSGYGYTF. For the CDR3, the DNA is TGTGCCAGCAGCCCAGGGTCTGGCTATGGCTACACCTTC. The variable domain in full, completed from reference TRBV11-2 and TRBJ1-2, reads EAGVAQSPRYKIIEKRQSVAFWCNPISGHATLYWYQQILGQGPKLLIQFQNNGVVDDSQLPKDRFSAERLKGVDSTLKIQPAKLEDSAVYLCASSPGSGYGYTFGSGTRLTVV.

The V and J genes are TRBV7-9 and TRBJ2-3; 11 bases agree with TRBD2. Germline V gives CDR1 SEHNR, CDR2 FQNEAQ (reference sequence). This CDR3 is built from 16 residues. Unmatched junction bases numbered 12, after V lost 5 bases and J lost 8 bases. Here the CDR3 DNA reads TGTGCCAGCAGCCCCCTGCTAGCGGGGGGTGGCAGTACGCAGTATTTT. Translating gives CASSPLLAGGGSTQYF.

The chain joins TRBV12-5 to TRBJ2-2; 7 nucleotides align to TRBD1. Germline CDR1 and CDR2: LGHNT and FRNRAP. V was pared by 7 bases and J by 4 bases, with 9 bases of the junction left unmatched. CDR3 length: 15 residues. The CDR3 DNA reads TGTGCTAGTGAAAAAACAGGGGCCCTCACCGGGGAGCTGTTTTTT. Protein sequence: CASEKTGALTGELFF.

This chain links TRBV10-3 with TRBJ2-7, with TRBD2 as a possible D gene (6 bases). Looked up from germline, CDR1 is ENHRY and CDR2 is SYGVKD. The V end lost 3 bases, the J end lost 7 bases, and 16 bases lay between the germline ends. The CDR3 consists of 14 residues. CDR3 loop: CAISDRGTGKEQYF. CDR3 DNA sequence: TGTGCCATCAGTGATCGGGGGACGGGGAAAGAGCAGTACTTC.

This sequence joins TRBV19 and TRBJ1-1, with a weak D call TRBD1 (5 bases). Germline-derived CDR1 and CDR2 are LNHDA and SQIVND (reference sequence). This CDR3 comprises 14 residues. The V gene lost 3 bases and the J gene lost 4 bases, with 12 bases spanning the gap. This CDR3 is CASSIPGGGTEAFF. CDR3 DNA: TGTGCCAGTAGTATTCCGGGCGGGGGCACTGAAGCTTTCTTT.

This clone occurred once. This rearrangement joins TRBV5-1 to TRBJ2-5, with TRBD2 matching 12 bases. The germline gives CDR1 SGHRS, CDR2 YFSETQ. The CDR3 has 16 amino acids. The V segment lost 7 bases and the J segment 4 bases; nucleotides outside the gene matches: 11. The DNA of the CDR3 is TGCGCCAGCGACCGTGCCCCTAGCGGGGGGGCAGAGACCCAGTACTTC. Protein product: CASDRAPSGGAETQYF.

The genes are TRBV16 and TRBJ1-4; 7 nucleotides line up with TRBD1. CDR3 size: 15 residues. The trim removed 3 bases at V and 4 bases at J, leaving 5 bases unmatched. Germline CDR1 is KGHSY and CDR2 is FQNENV. The CDR3 DNA reads as TGTGCCAGCAGCCAGACAGGGTTTCTTAATGAAAAACTGTTTTTT. Amino acid sequence: CASSQTGFLNEKLFF.

This clone has a single count. The V gene is TRBV5-6, the J gene TRBJ1-2; perhaps TRBD1 as D (6 bases). CDR3 length equals 14 residues. The V end lost 5 bases, the J end lost 8 bases, and 19 bases lay between the germline ends. Germline assignment: CDR1 SGHDT and CDR2 YYEEEE. The CDR3 sequence is CASSRGGVRSGYTF. The CDR3 coding sequence is TGTGCCAGCAGTAGAGGGGGGGTTAGGTCCGGCTACACCTTC.

The J gene is TRBJ1-1, the V gene TRBV3-1 (or the pseudogene TRBV3-2); no clear D. Germline V CDR1 and CDR2: LGHDT, YNNKEL (reference sequence). The CDR3 loop spans 15 amino acids. Trimming pared 0 bases from V and 4 bases from J, leaving 12 bases between. The CDR3 DNA is TGTGCCAGCAGCCAAGAGCCCGGTCCGGGCACTGAAGCTTTCTTT. This sequence encodes CASSQEPGPGTEAFF.